Following are 5 T cell receptor beta chains from one sample sequenced in a study of OX40 agonist ivuxolimab in advanced cancers. Sequenced by immunoSEQ multiplex PCR; TCRdb stores in-frame clones only, minus some. The table lists some 49,000 clones, less than 90% of them singletons, with less than 60% in the top ten. The sample was CD4+ or CD8+ T cells sorted from blood, taken in a trial of the OX40 agonist ivuxolimab. The receptors shown here come from an adult with an advanced solid tumor such as melanoma, head and neck, liver or kidney cancer.

The CDR3 is CAISTASTDTQYF. DNA of the CDR3: TGTGCCATCAGTACTGCTAGCACAGATACGCAGTATTTT. The genes are TRBV10-3 and TRBJ2-3; D gene ambiguous. The V gene's germline CDR1 is ENHRY and CDR2 SYGVKD. V gave up 5 bases and J gave up 0 bases, with 6 bases separating them. There are 13 residues in the CDR3.

The CDR3 nucleotides are TGCAGCGGAACCCTGATAGGGGGCGCCGGGAATGAGCAGTTCTTC. It yields the protein CSGTLIGGAGNEQFF. The J gene is TRBJ2-1, the V gene TRBV29-1; 7 positions match TRBD1. The germline V gene has CDR1 SQVTM and CDR2 ANQGSEA. This CDR3 has 15 amino acids. J lost 7 bases, V lost 7 bases, and 16 bases had no gene match.

Concerning this clone: One end of the junction fails to match germline, which may point to a read error. The rearrangement uses TRBV5-8 and TRBJ2-1, with a possible D match to TRBD2 (6 bases). Germline CDR1 is SGHTS and CDR2 is YDEGEE. This CDR3 contains 17 residues. Here the CDR3 reads CASRLGIGDWGPYEQFF. CDR3 sequence (DNA): TGTGCCAGCAGATTGGGGATAGGGGACTGGGGACCGTATGAGCAGTTCTTC.

The chain uses TRBV7-9 and TRBJ2-3; D is possibly TRBD2 (6 bases). In germline, CDR1 is SEHNR, CDR2 FQNEAQ (reference sequence). The CDR3 has 16 amino acids. V gave up 5 bases and J gave up 4 bases, with 19 bases separating them. In nucleotides, the CDR3 is TGTGCCAGCAGCCCCGGGGGTGCCCGGGTCGCAGATACGCAGTATTTT. It translates to CASSPGGARVADTQYF.

The genes are TRBV10-3 and TRBJ2-6; 7 bases map to TRBD1. V lost 8 bases, J lost 0 bases, and 7 bases stayed unmatched. The CDR3 is 16 residues long. Germline values: CDR1 ENHRY, CDR2 SYGVKD. CDR3 DNA: TGTGCCATCTCGACAGGGCGAACCTCTGGGGCCAACGTCCTGACTTTC. This codes for CAISTGRTSGANVLTF.